A selection of T cell receptor beta chains follows, all from one sample in a study of graft-versus-host responses after intestinal transplantation. Measured with immunoSEQ multiplex PCR; TCRdb has only the in-frame clones, and not every one. The table records tens of thousands of clones, about 85% of them present only once. The source was ileum tissue, collected about 200 days after intestinal transplant. All receptors come from a human patient who received an intestinal transplant, so some T cells may come from the graft donor. Each CDR3 is given with its conserved first and last residue. The D gene is left open where the match is weak. Rows may omit the clone size; those that give it use once, few, many or a size class.

v_gene: TRBV5-6; j_gene: TRBJ2-2; abundance: -; d_gene: TRBD1; CDR3aa: CASSSRDRGHTGELFF; CDR3nt: TGTGCCAGCAGCTCCCGGGACAGGGGTCACACCGGGGAGCTGTTTTTT
v_gene: TRBV7-9; j_gene: TRBJ2-2; abundance: -; d_gene: TRBD2; CDR3aa: CASSTGLAGLIGELFF; CDR3nt: TGTGCCAGCAGCACCGGACTAGCGGGTCTGATCGGGGAGCTGTTTTTT
v_gene: TRBV30; j_gene: TRBJ1-3; abundance: -; d_gene: TRBD1; CDR3aa: CAWARTGGNTIYF; CDR3nt: TGTGCCTGGGCCAGGACAGGTGGAAACACCATATATTTT
v_gene: TRBV7-6; j_gene: TRBJ2-5; abundance: -; d_gene: -; CDR3aa: CASSLRTPQETQYF; CDR3nt: TGTGCCAGCAGCCTCAGGACACCTCAAGAGACCCAGTACTTC
v_gene: TRBV7-9; j_gene: TRBJ2-7; abundance: -; d_gene: TRBD2; CDR3aa: CASSPPGLAASYEQYF; CDR3nt: TGTGCCAGCAGCCCCCCGGGACTAGCGGCCTCCTACGAGCAGTACTTC
v_gene: TRBV4-2; j_gene: TRBJ1-1; abundance: -; d_gene: -; CDR3aa: CASRSPSGSTEAFF; CDR3nt: TGTGCCAGCCGATCCCCCTCGGGGAGCACTGAAGCTTTCTTT
v_gene: TRBV6-5; j_gene: TRBJ1-1; abundance: few; d_gene: TRBD1; CDR3aa: CAAKSQGGEAFF; CDR3nt: TGTGCCGCCAAAAGCCAGGGGGGAGAAGCTTTCTTT
v_gene: TRBV28; j_gene: TRBJ2-1; abundance: -; d_gene: TRBD2; CDR3aa: CASSSSARGGQFF; CDR3nt: TGTGCCAGCAGTTCCTCCGCTCGGGGGGGGCAGTTCTTC
v_gene: TRBV28; j_gene: TRBJ1-2; abundance: medium-sized; d_gene: -; CDR3aa: CASSRPTGPPNGYTF; CDR3nt: TGTGCCAGTTCCCGGCCCACAGGGCCCCCCAATGGCTACACCTTC
v_gene: TRBV7-8; j_gene: TRBJ2-7; abundance: -; d_gene: -; CDR3aa: CASSPGAWGLPASYEQYF; CDR3nt: TGTGCCAGCAGTCCAGGGGCATGGGGGCTCCCGGCCTCCTACGAGCAGTACTTC
v_gene: TRBV7-6; j_gene: TRBJ2-5; abundance: -; d_gene: -; CDR3aa: CASSLTPQVYQETQYF; CDR3nt: TGTGCCAGCAGCTTAACCCCGCAGGTGTACCAAGAGACCCAGTACTTC
v_gene: TRBV6-4; j_gene: TRBJ1-1; abundance: few; d_gene: -; CDR3aa: CASSDQPGRNTLCAFF; CDR3nt: TGTGCCAGCAGTGACCAGCCGGGACGAAACACCCTGTGCGCTTTCTTT
v_gene: TRBV5-6; j_gene: TRBJ1-1; abundance: -; d_gene: -; CDR3aa: CASSGQMNTEAFF; CDR3nt: TGTGCCAGCTCCGGACAGATGAACACTGAAGCTTTCTTT
v_gene: TRBV29-1; j_gene: TRBJ2-7; abundance: -; d_gene: TRBD1; CDR3aa: CSVSDRREQYF; CDR3nt: TGCAGCGTTTCGGACAGGCGCGAGCAGTACTTC
v_gene: TRBV2; j_gene: TRBJ2-3; abundance: -; d_gene: -; CDR3aa: CARRMAGRTDTQYF; CDR3nt: TGTGCCAGGAGGATGGCAGGACGCACAGATACGCAGTATTTT
v_gene: TRBV11-2; j_gene: TRBJ1-6; abundance: -; d_gene: TRBD1; CDR3aa: CASSLGTGGSPLHF; CDR3nt: TGTGCCAGCAGCCTGGGCACAGGGGGATCACCCCTCCACTTT
v_gene: TRBV5-1; j_gene: TRBJ1-1; abundance: -; d_gene: -; CDR3aa: CASSLLQGPEAFF; CDR3nt: TGCGCCAGCAGCCTTTTACAGGGCCCTGAAGCTTTCTTT
v_gene: TRBV29-1; j_gene: TRBJ2-5; abundance: -; d_gene: TRBD1; CDR3aa: CSVGTGQETQYF; CDR3nt: TGCAGCGTTGGGACAGGCCAAGAGACCCAGTACTTC
v_gene: TRBV10-2; j_gene: TRBJ2-1; abundance: -; d_gene: -; CDR3aa: CASSDVRGRDNEQFF; CDR3nt: TGCGCCAGCAGTGATGTGAGGGGCCGGGACAATGAGCAGTTCTTC
v_gene: TRBV27; j_gene: TRBJ1-2; abundance: -; d_gene: -; CDR3aa: CASSFQRTASSYTF; CDR3nt: TGTGCCAGCAGTTTTCAGCGGACGGCGTCTAGCTACACCTTC
v_gene: TRBV4-1; j_gene: TRBJ2-7; abundance: few; d_gene: TRBD2; CDR3aa: CASSQELTSGGYEQYF; CDR3nt: TGCGCCAGCAGCCAAGAGCTAACTAGCGGGGGCTACGAGCAGTACTTC
v_gene: TRBV10-3; j_gene: TRBJ2-1; abundance: -; d_gene: TRBD1; CDR3aa: CAISDLRQGRDNEQFF; CDR3nt: TGTGCCATCAGTGATCTCCGACAGGGCAGGGACAATGAGCAGTTCTTC
v_gene: TRBV11-2; j_gene: TRBJ2-3; abundance: few; d_gene: -; CDR3aa: CASSLGSTDTQYF; CDR3nt: TGTGCCAGCAGCTTAGGGAGCACAGATACGCAGTATTTT
v_gene: TRBV5-1; j_gene: TRBJ2-7; abundance: -; d_gene: -; CDR3aa: CASSPAWAGPYEQYF; CDR3nt: TGCGCCAGCAGCCCGGCTTGGGCAGGGCCTTATGAGCAGTACTTC
v_gene: TRBV28; j_gene: TRBJ1-1; abundance: -; d_gene: -; CDR3aa: CASSPPGGVTTEAFF; CDR3nt: TGTGCCAGCAGTCCCCCTGGTGGGGTAACGACTGAAGCTTTCTTT
v_gene: TRBV9; j_gene: TRBJ2-1; abundance: -; d_gene: TRBD2; CDR3aa: CASSVFSGRVPYNEQFF; CDR3nt: TGTGCCAGCAGCGTTTTTAGCGGGAGGGTCCCCTACAATGAGCAGTTCTTC
v_gene: TRBV21-1; j_gene: TRBJ2-3; abundance: -; d_gene: -; CDR3aa: CASSKPRLVAALPDTQYF; CDR3nt: TGTGCCAGCAGCAAACCCCGTCTAGTAGCAGCTCTCCCAGATACGCAGTATTTT
v_gene: TRBV10-3; j_gene: TRBJ1-5; abundance: -; d_gene: -; CDR3aa: CAISESGVWNQPQHF; CDR3nt: TGTGCCATCAGTGAGTCAGGAGTATGGAATCAGCCCCAGCATTTT